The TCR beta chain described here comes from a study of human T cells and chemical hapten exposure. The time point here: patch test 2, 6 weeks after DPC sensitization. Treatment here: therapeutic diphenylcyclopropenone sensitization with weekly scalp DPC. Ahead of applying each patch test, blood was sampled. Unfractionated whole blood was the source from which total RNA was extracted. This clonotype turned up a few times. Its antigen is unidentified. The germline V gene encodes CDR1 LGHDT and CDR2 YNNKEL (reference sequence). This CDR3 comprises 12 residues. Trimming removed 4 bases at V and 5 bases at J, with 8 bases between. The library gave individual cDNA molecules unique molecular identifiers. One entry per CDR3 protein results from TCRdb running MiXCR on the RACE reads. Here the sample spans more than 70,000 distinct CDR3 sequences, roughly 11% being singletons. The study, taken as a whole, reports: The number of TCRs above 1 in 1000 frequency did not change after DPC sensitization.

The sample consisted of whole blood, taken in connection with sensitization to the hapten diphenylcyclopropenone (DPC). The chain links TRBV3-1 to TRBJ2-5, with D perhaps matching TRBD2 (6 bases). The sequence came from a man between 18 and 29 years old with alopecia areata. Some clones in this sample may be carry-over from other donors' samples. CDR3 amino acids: CASSRGEETQYF. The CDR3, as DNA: TGTGCCAGCAGCCGGGGGGAGGAGACCCAGTACTTC.